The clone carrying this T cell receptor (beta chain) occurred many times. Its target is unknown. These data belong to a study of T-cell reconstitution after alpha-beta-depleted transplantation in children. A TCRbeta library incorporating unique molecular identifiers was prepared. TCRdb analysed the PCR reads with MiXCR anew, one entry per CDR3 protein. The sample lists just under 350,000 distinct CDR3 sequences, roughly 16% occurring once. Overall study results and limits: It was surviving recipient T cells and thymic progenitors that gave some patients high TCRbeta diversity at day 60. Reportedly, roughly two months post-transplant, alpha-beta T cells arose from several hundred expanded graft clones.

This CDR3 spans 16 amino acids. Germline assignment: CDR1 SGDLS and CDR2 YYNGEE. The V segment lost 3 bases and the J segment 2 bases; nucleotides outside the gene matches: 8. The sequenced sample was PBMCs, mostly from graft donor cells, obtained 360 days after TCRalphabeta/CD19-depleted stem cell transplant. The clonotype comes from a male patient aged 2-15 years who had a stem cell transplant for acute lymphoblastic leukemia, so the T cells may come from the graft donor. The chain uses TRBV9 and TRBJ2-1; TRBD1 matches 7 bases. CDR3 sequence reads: CASSDQPDRTYNEQFF. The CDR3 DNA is TGTGCCAGCAGCGATCAACCGGACAGGACCTACAATGAGCAGTTCTTC.